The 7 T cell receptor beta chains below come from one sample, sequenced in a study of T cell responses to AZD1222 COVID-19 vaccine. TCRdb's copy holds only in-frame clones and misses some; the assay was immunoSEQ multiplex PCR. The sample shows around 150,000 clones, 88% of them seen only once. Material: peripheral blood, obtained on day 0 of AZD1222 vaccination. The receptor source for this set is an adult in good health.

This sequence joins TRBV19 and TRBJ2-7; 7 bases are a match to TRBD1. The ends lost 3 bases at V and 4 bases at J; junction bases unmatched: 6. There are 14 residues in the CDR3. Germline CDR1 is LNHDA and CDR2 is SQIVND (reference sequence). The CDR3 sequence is CASSMARGFYEQYF. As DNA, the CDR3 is TGTGCCAGTAGTATGGCCAGGGGGTTTTACGAGCAGTACTTC.

In nucleotides, the CDR3 is TGTGCCAGCAGCTTTGAAGCGGACTACAATGAGCAGTTCTTC. This encodes CASSFEADYNEQFF. The chain recombines TRBV7-9 with TRBJ2-1; TRBD2 might be the D (5 bases). CDR3 length equals 14 residues. The germline V and J ends were trimmed by 3 bases and 3 bases, with 9 bases remaining between them. Germline V CDR1 and CDR2: SEHNR, FQNEAQ (reference sequence). The complete variable domain, with remaining parts taken from reference TRBV7-9 and TRBJ2-1, reads DTGVSQNPRHKITKRGQNVTFRCDPISEHNRLYWYRQTLGQGPEFLTYFQNEAQLEKSRLLSDRFSAERPKGSFSTLEIQRTEQGDSAMYLCASSFEADYNEQFFGPGTRLTVL.

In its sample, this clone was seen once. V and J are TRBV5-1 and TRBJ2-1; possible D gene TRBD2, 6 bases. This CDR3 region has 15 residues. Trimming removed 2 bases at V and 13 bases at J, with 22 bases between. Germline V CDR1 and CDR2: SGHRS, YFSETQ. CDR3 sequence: CASSFQPGLKRPQFF. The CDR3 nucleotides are TGCGCCAGCAGCTTCCAACCGGGACTTAAAAGACCTCAGTTCTTC. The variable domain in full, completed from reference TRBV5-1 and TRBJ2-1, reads KAGVTQTPRYLIKTRGQQVTLSCSPISGHRSVSWYQQTPGQGLQFLFEYFSETQRNKGNFPGRFSGRQFSNSRSEMNVSTLELGDSALYLCASSFQPGLKRPQFFGPGTRLTVL.

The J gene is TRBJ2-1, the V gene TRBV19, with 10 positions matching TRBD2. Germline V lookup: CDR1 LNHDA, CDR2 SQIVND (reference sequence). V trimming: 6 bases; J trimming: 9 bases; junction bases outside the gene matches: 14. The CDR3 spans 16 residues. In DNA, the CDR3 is TGTGCCAGTAGAGACTCTATAGCGGGGGGCGTCGGTGAGCAGTTCTTC. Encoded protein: CASRDSIAGGVGEQFF. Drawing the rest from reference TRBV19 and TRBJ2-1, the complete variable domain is DGGITQSPKYLFRKEGQNVTLSCEQNLNHDAMYWYRQDPGQGLRLIYYSQIVNDFQKGDIAEGYSVSREKKESFPLTVTSAQKNPTAFYLCASRDSIAGGVGEQFFGPGTRLTVL.

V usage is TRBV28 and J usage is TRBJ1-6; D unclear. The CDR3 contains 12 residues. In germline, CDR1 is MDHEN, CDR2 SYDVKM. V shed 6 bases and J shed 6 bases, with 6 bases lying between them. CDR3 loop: CASSGSNSPLHF. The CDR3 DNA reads TGTGCCAGCAGCGGAAGTAATTCACCCCTCCACTTT.

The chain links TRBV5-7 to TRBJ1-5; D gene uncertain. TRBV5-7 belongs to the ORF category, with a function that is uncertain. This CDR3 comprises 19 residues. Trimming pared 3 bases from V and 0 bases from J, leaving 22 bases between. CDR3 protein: CASSSTRNAGPYSNQPQHF. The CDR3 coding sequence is TGTGCCAGCAGCTCGACACGGAACGCTGGGCCCTATAGCAATCAGCCCCAGCATTTT.

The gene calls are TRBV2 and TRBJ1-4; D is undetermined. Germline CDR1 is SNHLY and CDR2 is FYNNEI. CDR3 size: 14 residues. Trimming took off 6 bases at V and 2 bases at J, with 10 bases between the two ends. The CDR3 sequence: CASRTQSTNEKLFF. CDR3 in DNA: TGTGCCAGCAGGACCCAGAGTACTAATGAAAAACTGTTTTTT.